Given below is one TCR beta chain in context. The data derive from a study of technical replicates of blood from a handful of donors. The protocol was immunoSEQ multiplex PCR, while the TCRdb copy is restricted to in-frame clones and leaves out a portion. The sample includes about 73,000 clones, 93% of them seen just once. Input material: T cells isolated from PBMCs. This clonotype was sampled from a human donor in good health.

The CDR3 here is CASSLPGDYEQYF. The DNA for the CDR3 is TGCGCCAGCAGCTTGCCGGGGGACTACGAGCAGTACTTC. The chain combines TRBV5-1 with TRBJ2-7, with a weak D call TRBD2 (6 bases). Germline CDR1 reads SGHRS; CDR2 reads YFSETQ. The CDR3 has 13 amino acids. The V gene lost 1 base and the J gene lost 3 bases, with 8 bases spanning the gap. The entire variable domain, with the rest obtained from reference TRBV5-1 and TRBJ2-7, is as follows: KAGVTQTPRYLIKTRGQQVTLSCSPISGHRSVSWYQQTPGQGLQFLFEYFSETQRNKGNFPGRFSGRQFSNSRSEMNVSTLELGDSALYLCASSLPGDYEQYFGPGTRLTVT.